This TCR beta chain was recovered during a study of vaccination and CD4 T cells after COVID-19. Concerning this clonotype: The antigen remains unidentified.

Treatment reported: approximately 9-day PBMC culture with coronavirus spike peptide pools or control peptides (ViraFEST assay). After expanding antigen-specific T cells with peptide pools, ViraFEST sequenced their TCRs. Sequencing of the DNA from cultured CD4+ T cells was carried out with the Oncomine TCR Beta short-read assay. TCRdb analysed the PCR reads with MiXCR anew, one entry per CDR3 protein. The sample shows under 20,000 distinct CDR3 sequences, under 60% of them seen only once. The source material was CD4+ T cells from blood, cultured in vitro, sampled after SARS-CoV-2 vaccination. The TCR was taken from a human donor who had recovered from COVID-19.

This CDR3 reads CASSLGQAGNTIYF. The CDR3 nucleotides read TGTGCCAGCAGCTTAGGACAGGCTGGAAACACCATATATTTT. The rearrangement uses TRBV7-9 and TRBJ1-3; weak D call: TRBD1 (6 bases). Germline-derived CDR1 and CDR2 are SEHNR and FQNEAQ (reference sequence). V was cut by 1 base and J by 2 bases, with 6 bases left in between. This CDR3 region has 14 residues.